Presented here are 27 T cell receptor beta chains from one specimen sequenced in a study of blood T cells in healthy people across ages. Sample-barcoded 5' priming and a J-beta primer mix drove a second PCR of about 7 to 12 cycles. In TCRdb, the 5' RACE reads were re-called with MiXCR into one record per CDR3 protein. Among around 1,000,000 distinct CDR3 sequences, about 23% were seen once, and the ten largest hold 0.65% to 0.75%. The same sample was also used in a study of T cells of mothers and their children.

The sequenced sample consisted of blood. The receptor set was obtained from a girl aged 2 to 9 in good health.

This clonotype has a handful of counts. This sequence joins TRBV9 and TRBJ2-5, with TRBD2 identical over 8 bases. Per germline, CDR1 SGDLS and CDR2 YYNGEE. V was pared by 0 bases and J by 5 bases, with 9 bases of the junction left unmatched. The CDR3 extends over 16 amino acids. CDR3 bases: TGTGCCAGCAGCGTAGTGGCAGCGGGGGTGGAGGAGACCCAGTACTTC. Residues: CASSVVAAGVEETQYF. The full variable domain, with the rest looked up from reference TRBV9 and TRBJ2-5, is DSGVTQTPKHLITATGQRVTLRCSPRSGDLSVYWYQQSLDQGLQFLIQYYNGEERAKGNILERFSAQQFPDLHSELNLSSLELGDSALYFCASSVVAAGVEETQYFGPGTRLLVL.

The chain combines TRBV7-2 with TRBJ2-3; D perhaps matches TRBD1 (6 bases). This CDR3 has 16 amino acids. Germline CDR1 SGHTA, CDR2 FQGNSA. V dropped 1 base and J dropped 3 bases, with 14 bases sitting between them. The CDR3 loop reads CASSLGVGAPTDTQYF. Here the CDR3 DNA reads TGTGCCAGCAGCTTAGGCGTGGGGGCCCCTACAGATACGCAGTATTTT.

This clonotype was observed a handful of times. The V and J genes are TRBV20-1 and TRBJ1-1, with D maybe TRBD1 (5 bases). The CDR3 loop spans 14 amino acids. Trimming stripped 0 bases from V and 1 base from J, with 9 bases between. The germline V gene encodes CDR1 DFQATT and CDR2 SNEGSKA (reference sequence). The CDR3 DNA reads as TGCAGTGCTAGAGATGTAACAGGGAACACTGAAGCTTTCTTT. Protein product: CSARDVTGNTEAFF.

This clonotype appeared a few times. V is TRBV20-1 and J is TRBJ1-3; D gene unclear. The ends were cut back, 1 base at V and 0 bases at J, with 10 bases in the middle. Per the germline V gene, CDR1 is DFQATT and CDR2 is SNEGSKA (reference sequence). The CDR3 is 15 amino acids. CDR3 nucleotides: TGCAGTGCTAGAGTATACGGCTACTCTGGAAACACCATATATTTT. This codes for CSARVYGYSGNTIYF.

This rearrangement joins TRBV3-1 to TRBJ2-5; D is unclear. The J call could be wrong; TRBJ2-7 is a better fit for the DNA end. This CDR3 region has 13 residues. CDR1 is LGHDT and CDR2 is YNNKEL in the germline V gene (reference sequence). Here the CDR3 DNA reads TGTGCCAGCAGCCATGATCCGTCGAACGAGCAGTACTTC. It translates to CASSHDPSNEQYF.

In this sample, this clonotype turned up a few times. Here the CDR3 DNA reads TGCGCCAGCAGCCGCCTGACCTCGGACCGCGAACGGAATGAGCAGTTCTTC. Its protein product is CASSRLTSDRERNEQFF. The genes are TRBV4-1 and TRBJ2-5; unclear D gene. TRBJ2-1 matches the DNA end more closely, so the J call is doubtful. This CDR3 region has 17 residues. Germline V CDR1 and CDR2: MGHRA, YSYEKL.

The chain has TRBV5-1 and TRBJ2-1; 8 nucleotides line up with TRBD1. Germline-derived CDR1 and CDR2 are SGHRS and YFSETQ. The CDR3 length is 14 residues. V trimming: 2 bases; J trimming: 8 bases; junction bases outside the gene matches: 6. The CDR3 bases are TGCGCCAGCAGCTTTCAAGCAGGGGGCGATGAGCAGTTCTTC. Protein: CASSFQAGGDEQFF.

In this sample, this clonotype turned up many times. The gene calls are TRBV7-2 and TRBJ2-3; 8 bases align to TRBD2. V lost 5 bases, J lost 2 bases, and 6 bases stayed unmatched. The CDR3 consists of 15 residues. Germline lookup yields CDR1 SGHTA and CDR2 FQGNSA. Here the CDR3 reads CASSPTSGLTDTQYF. The CDR3 nucleotides are TGTGCCAGCAGCCCTACTAGCGGTCTCACAGATACGCAGTATTTT.

V and J are TRBV29-1 and TRBJ2-7; D perhaps matches TRBD1 (7 bases). Trimming left V 3 bases short and J 3 bases short, with 9 bases between. This CDR3 spans 12 amino acids. CDR1 SQVTM and CDR2 ANQGSEA come from the germline V gene. The CDR3 DNA reads as TGCAGCGTTGACAGGGGGGACTACGAGCAGTACTTC. Its translation is CSVDRGDYEQYF.

This clonotype was seen only a few times. At one end, the junction sequence differs from germline, possibly due to a read error. In DNA form, the CDR3 reads TGTCCCAGCAGCTTAGCACCGGGGCCCGCTTGGATCAATGAGCAGTTCTTC. Its translation is CPSSLAPGPAWINEQFF. The chain employs TRBV7-8 and TRBJ2-1; either TRBD1 or TRBD2 may fit D (5 bases each). Germline loops: CDR1 SGHVS, CDR2 FQNEAQ. This CDR3 is built from 17 residues.

This chain links TRBV18 with TRBJ1-1; D is undetermined. The length of the CDR3 is 14 residues. Trimming removed 3 bases at V and 4 bases at J, with 12 bases between. Germline V CDR1 and CDR2: KGHSH, LQKENI. This CDR3 is CASSPAGPTTEAFF. The CDR3, as DNA: TGTGCCAGCTCACCGGCGGGCCCTACCACTGAAGCTTTCTTT.

This clonotype was counted only a few times. DNA of the CDR3: TGTGCCAGCAGCTTAGCGCTAGCGGGAGATTACGAGCAGTACTTC. It specifies CASSLALAGDYEQYF. The V gene is TRBV13, the J gene TRBJ2-7; 10 nucleotides agree with TRBD2. The CDR3 runs to 15 residues. The V segment lost 1 base and the J segment 4 bases; nucleotides outside the gene matches: 4. Germline loops: CDR1 PRHDT, CDR2 FYEKMQ (reference sequence).

The J gene is TRBJ2-1, the V gene TRBV29-1; the match to TRBD2 covers 7 bases. V dropped 6 bases and J dropped 2; count of bases not matched to a gene: 7. This CDR3 is built from 14 residues. Looked up from germline, CDR1 is SQVTM and CDR2 is ANQGSEA. The CDR3 DNA reads as TGCAGCGTAATGCGGGAGTGGACCTACAATGAGCAGTTCTTC. Protein sequence: CSVMREWTYNEQFF.

The J gene is TRBJ1-1, the V gene TRBV12-3 or TRBV12-4; D ambiguous. The CDR3 spans 13 residues. Trimming pared 10 bases from V and 5 bases from J, leaving 17 bases between. CDR3 coding DNA: TGTGCCACCAACAGTTTCGGGAGTACTGAAGCTTTCTTT. This sequence encodes CATNSFGSTEAFF.

The chain couples TRBV29-1 to TRBJ2-5, with D maybe TRBD2 (5 bases). The J call may be wrong; the DNA end is better matched by TRBJ2-7. The CDR3 covers 14 residues. Per the germline V gene, CDR1 is SQVTM and CDR2 is ANQGSEA. CDR3 loop: CSVAGRAETYEQYF. The CDR3 coding sequence is TGCAGCGTTGCGGGAAGGGCAGAAACCTACGAGCAGTACTTC.

This clonotype was counted only a few times. The CDR3 protein is CSALSSGPNTEAFF. CDR3 DNA: TGCAGCGCCCTCTCATCGGGGCCCAACACTGAAGCTTTCTTT. This chain uses TRBV29-1 with TRBJ1-1; possible D gene TRBD1, 5 bases. V lost 7 bases to trimming and J lost 2 bases, with 17 bases between them. CDR3 length equals 14 residues. Looked up from germline, CDR1 is SQVTM and CDR2 is ANQGSEA. The full variable domain, in which reference TRBV29-1 and TRBJ1-1 provide the parts outside the CDR3, is SAVISQKPSRDICQRGTSLTIQCQVDSQVTMMFWYRQQPGQSLTLIATANQGSEATYESGFVIDKFPISRPNLTFSTLTVSNMSPEDSSIYLCSALSSGPNTEAFFGQGTRLTVV.

The chain combines TRBV23-1 with TRBJ1-1; tentatively, D is TRBD1 (5 bases). TRBV23-1 has ORF status, its function being uncertain. The CDR3 covers 13 residues. V was pared by 2 bases and J by 8 bases, with 12 bases between. CDR3 DNA: TGCGCCAGCAGTCAAGGCAGGGAGAACGAAGCTTTCTTT. Its translation: CASSQGRENEAFF.

The chain has TRBV24-1 and TRBJ2-1; TRBD1 or TRBD2 may be the D gene (5 bases each). The CDR3 covers 17 residues. Germline V gene sequence: CDR1 KGHDR, CDR2 SFDVKD. V was clipped by 1 base and J by 0 bases, with 12 bases between them. The CDR3 coding sequence is TGTGCCACCAGTGATTTCAGAGGGGCAGACTCCTACAATGAGCAGTTCTTC. Its translation is CATSDFRGADSYNEQFF.

To note about this clonotype: In this CDR3 the conserved last residue, phenylalanine or tryptophan, is missing, so a read error is likely. The chain employs TRBV29-1 and TRBJ2-3; no clear D gene. V was clipped by 7 bases and J by 2 bases, with 10 bases between them. CDR3 length: 12 residues. Germline CDR1 reads SQVTM; CDR2 reads ANQGSEA. CDR3 sequence (DNA): TGCAGCGGGATCGCCGTCACAGATACGCAGTATTCT. Translating it yields CSGIAVTDTQYS.

In this sample, this clonotype turned up a few times. J is TRBJ2-7 and V is TRBV7-2; 8 bases map to TRBD2. This CDR3 is built from 15 residues. Germline V lookup: CDR1 SGHTA, CDR2 FQGNSA. The V gene end was trimmed by 5 bases and the J gene end by 7 bases; junction bases not matched to a gene: 13. CDR3 amino acids: CASSPNGGAVSEQYF. The CDR3 nucleotides are TGTGCCAGCAGCCCTAACGGGGGGGCTGTATCAGAGCAGTACTTC.

The chain uses TRBV12-5 and TRBJ2-7; no definite D call. The germline V gene encodes CDR1 LGHNT and CDR2 FRNRAP. V lost 6 bases and J lost 2, with 8 bases in between. CDR3 size: 12 residues. The CDR3 loop reads CASGPGTYEQYF. In DNA, the CDR3 is TGTGCTAGTGGCCCTGGGACCTACGAGCAGTACTTC.

This clonotype showed up just a few times. CDR3 DNA sequence: TGCAGTGCTAGCGGACCGTTCGATGAGCAGTTCTTC. Its translation is CSASGPFDEQFF. The chain links TRBV20-1 to TRBJ2-5; D not certain. The closer fit of TRBJ2-1 to the DNA end suggests the J call may be wrong. This CDR3 contains 12 residues. Germline CDR1 reads DFQATT; CDR2 reads SNEGSKA (reference sequence).

This chain connects TRBV5-1 to TRBJ2-3; perhaps TRBD2 as D (5 bases). This CDR3 spans 14 amino acids. Germline CDR1 SGHRS, CDR2 YFSETQ. Trimming pared 0 bases from V and 7 bases from J, leaving 12 bases between. CDR3 nucleotide sequence: TGCGCCAGCAGCTTGGAAGCTATAGCGAATACGCAGTATTTT. Protein product: CASSLEAIANTQYF.

The rearrangement links TRBV7-3 to TRBJ2-1; D unresolved. There are 18 residues in the CDR3. Germline CDR1 and CDR2: SGHTA and FQGTGA. V was cut by 2 bases and J by 7 bases, with 24 bases left in between. In nucleotides, the CDR3 is TGTGCCAGCAGCTTATTCCTCGGCGGTCAGTATGCCCGTAATGAGCAGTTCTTC. Amino acids: CASSLFLGGQYARNEQFF. The complete variable domain, with remaining parts taken from reference TRBV7-3 and TRBJ2-1, reads GAGVSQTPSNKVTEKGKYVELRCDPISGHTALYWYRQSLGQGPEFLIYFQGTGAADDSGLPNDRFFAVRPEGSVSTLKIQRTERGDSAVYLCASSLFLGGQYARNEQFFGPGTRLTVL.

This clonotype was picked up a small number of times. The rearrangement links TRBV10-3 to TRBJ2-1, with TRBD2 as a possible D gene (5 bases). The length of the CDR3 is 12 residues. The germline gives CDR1 ENHRY, CDR2 SYGVKD. V was clipped by 9 bases and J by 5 bases, with 11 bases between them. CDR3 region: CAIGLLDNEQFF. Written as DNA, the CDR3 is TGTGCCATAGGACTCCTAGACAATGAGCAGTTCTTC.

The chain recombines TRBV14 with TRBJ1-1; D is ambiguous. The ends were cut back, 8 bases at V and 0 bases at J, with 10 bases in the middle. The germline gives CDR1 SGHDN, CDR2 FVKESK. This CDR3 has 13 residues. The CDR3: CASGRTVNTEAFF. CDR3 bases: TGTGCCAGCGGCCGGACGGTGAACACTGAAGCTTTCTTT.

The rearrangement uses TRBV7-3 and TRBJ1-6; D is undetermined. The CDR3 is made up of 15 amino acids. Germline V gene sequence: CDR1 SGHTA, CDR2 FQGTGA. Trimming took off 3 bases at V and 7 bases at J, with 13 bases between the two ends. CDR3 sequence reads: CASSFNGLPNSPLHF. The CDR3 nucleotides read TGTGCCAGCAGCTTTAACGGGCTACCAAATTCACCCCTCCACTTT.